The source of this TCR beta chain is a study of siplizumab effects on memory and regulatory T cells. Libraries were prepared by immunoSEQ multiplex PCR; TCRdb keeps only in-frame clonotypes and omits some of them. The sample includes about 110,000 clones, more than 85% seen only once; the top ten take more than 0.3%. This sequence was found in a human donor in good health. Sequenced material: CD4+ T cells sorted from blood.

The CDR3 nucleotides read TGTGCCAGCAGTCAGCTCGTCGCCTACAATGAGCAGTTCTTC. This translates into CASSQLVAYNEQFF. The chain uses TRBV2 and TRBJ2-1, with D unresolved. Per germline, CDR1 SNHLY and CDR2 FYNNEI. CDR3 length: 14 residues. V lost 5 bases and J lost 2, with 10 bases in between.